This note documents a single T cell receptor beta chain sequence. The antigen is not known. The V gene end was trimmed by 0 bases and the J gene end by 5 bases; junction bases not matched to a gene: 7. Looked up from germline, CDR1 is LNHDA and CDR2 is SQIVND (reference sequence). The CDR3 is made up of 16 amino acids. The sample is drawn from a study of cytomegalovirus exposure and HLA in healthy donors. General study results and limits: Per a later analysis, HLA-associated TCR beta chains showed more clonal expansion than other, equally common TCR beta chains. Reportedly, fewer N-insertions than the approximately 690-donor mean appeared in an Asian-associated ancestry cluster in a later analysis. In a later analysis, at a false discovery rate of 0.05, about 15,000 TCR beta sequences were associated with HLA alleles. Beyond CMV serostatus, there was no information to go on about immune exposure.

The PCR ran on 60 Vbeta and 13 Jbeta primers. TCRdb keeps only in-frame clones here, not all; method: immunoSEQ multiplex PCR. This sample has about 150,000 clones, with less than 10% found just once. The chain joins TRBV19 to TRBJ2-5; TRBD1 agrees at 9 bases. Sequencing was performed on PBMCs. The receptor was isolated from a male donor in good health and CMV-seronegative. The CDR3 DNA sequence: TGTGCCAGTAGTATAGATAGGGGACAGGGTCATGAGACCCAGTACTTC. It encodes CASSIDRGQGHETQYF.